These T cell receptor beta chains were read from a single sample in a study of blood T cell repertoires in COVID-19. Clones were read by immunoSEQ multiplex PCR, and TCRdb kept only the in-frame ones, dropping some. The table lists some 200,000 clones, 80% to 90% of them singletons. Sequenced material: PBMCs or T cells enriched from blood (not recorded which). These receptors were taken from a young woman in a cohort exposed to, infected with or recovered from COVID-19 (not recorded which). CDR3s include the opening cysteine and the closing phenylalanine or tryptophan. The D gene is left open where the match is weak. The size of a clone is reported for some rows only, either as once, few or many, or as a class for expanded clones.

D: TRBD1
length: 16
V: TRBV6-1
size: .
J: TRBJ1-5
DNA: TGTGCCAGCAGTGGTCGGGACAGCAATAGCAATCAGCCCCAGCATTTT
CDR3: CASSGRDSNSNQPQHF

D: TRBD1
length: 16
V: TRBV7-2
size: .
J: TRBJ2-7
DNA: TGTGCCAGCAGCCCAGATACGGGACAGGGGTTCCACGAGCAGTACTTC
CDR3: CASSPDTGQGFHEQYF

D: .
length: 15
V: TRBV15
size: .
J: TRBJ1-1
DNA: TGTGCCACCAGCAGAGATTCTTGGGGGCGCGAGGAAGCTTTCTTT
CDR3: CATSRDSWGREEAFF

D: .
length: 14
V: TRBV5-6
size: .
J: TRBJ1-6
DNA: TGTGCCAGCAGGAGAACAGGTGTAAATTCACCCCTCCACTTT
CDR3: CASRRTGVNSPLHF

D: TRBD2
length: 15
V: TRBV19
size: .
J: TRBJ2-7
DNA: TGTGCCAGTAGTCCCTCGGCGGGAGTCTCCTACGAGCAGTACTTC
CDR3: CASSPSAGVSYEQYF

D: TRBD1
length: 18
V: TRBV5-6
size: .
J: TRBJ1-3
DNA: TGTGCCAGCAGCTTGTTTGAGACAGGGGGCTTGGCTGGAAACACCATATATTTT
CDR3: CASSLFETGGLAGNTIYF

D: TRBD1
length: 15
V: TRBV27
size: .
J: TRBJ1-1
DNA: TGTGCCAGCAGTTTAGTAGGGACAGGGGATACTGAAGCTTTCTTT
CDR3: CASSLVGTGDTEAFF

D: .
length: 16
V: TRBV6-1
size: once
J: TRBJ2-4
DNA: TGTGCCAGCAGTGGGAGGACAGAAGGGACCAAAAACATTCAGTACTTC
CDR3: CASSGRTEGTKNIQYF

D: .
length: 19
V: TRBV18
size: .
J: TRBJ2-6
DNA: TGTGCCAGCTCACCAGAGGTCCCGACGGTCCTTAGGGGGGCCAACGTCCTGACTTTC
CDR3: CASSPEVPTVLRGANVLTF

D: .
length: 11
V: TRBV11-2
size: .
J: TRBJ2-1
DNA: TGTGCCAGCAGCTCTGTCGATGAGCAGTTCTTC
CDR3: CASSSVDEQFF

D: .
length: 14
V: TRBV6-5
size: few
J: TRBJ2-1
DNA: TGTGCCAGCTCGTTTGAGAGCGCCTACAATGAGCAGTTCTTC
CDR3: CASSFESAYNEQFF

D: TRBD2
length: 14
V: TRBV7-2
size: .
J: TRBJ2-1
DNA: TGTGCCAGCAGCTCGCCGGGACTAGCGGGGGAGCAGTTCTTC
CDR3: CASSSPGLAGEQFF

D: TRBD1
length: 13
V: TRBV28
size: .
J: TRBJ1-6
DNA: TGTGCCAGCAGGGGGACAGGGTATTCACCCCTCCACTTT
CDR3: CASRGTGYSPLHF

D: TRBD1
length: 13
V: TRBV2
size: .
J: TRBJ1-1
DNA: TGTGCCAGCAGTAGACAGGGTGAGACTGAAGCTTTCTTT
CDR3: CASSRQGETEAFF

D: .
length: 15
V: TRBV9
size: .
J: TRBJ1-5
DNA: TGTGCCAGCAGCCCCCGCTGGGCCGATGGGCAGCCCCAGCATTTT
CDR3: CASSPRWADGQPQHF

D: TRBD2
length: 16
V: TRBV5-1
size: .
J: TRBJ2-2
DNA: TGCGCCAGCAGAGGGGGAAGCGGGAGGAACACCGGGGAGCTGTTTTTT
CDR3: CASRGGSGRNTGELFF